Presented here are 26 T cell receptor beta chains from one specimen sequenced in a study of blood T cell repertoires in COVID-19. Using immunoSEQ multiplex PCR, the repertoire was profiled, and TCRdb retains in-frame clones only, with some absent. The sample shows approximately 210,000 clones, about 83% of them seen only once. Source material: peripheral blood. The receptors derive from a woman in her forties or fifties with active or convalescent COVID-19.

The V and J genes are TRBV7-9 and TRBJ2-3, with D possibly TRBD1 on 6 matching bases. The V gene lost 5 bases and the J gene lost 2 bases, with 20 bases spanning the gap. In germline, CDR1 is SEHNR, CDR2 FQNEAQ (reference sequence). This CDR3 is 17 amino acids long. In nucleotides, the CDR3 is TGTGCCAGCAGCCTAAAGTGGGGGCAATCAAACACAGATACGCAGTATTTT. Its translation is CASSLKWGQSNTDTQYF. Based on the CDR3 plus reference TRBV7-9 and TRBJ2-3, the full variable domain is DTGVSQNPRHKITKRGQNVTFRCDPISEHNRLYWYRQTLGQGPEFLTYFQNEAQLEKSRLLSDRFSAERPKGSFSTLEIQRTEQGDSAMYLCASSLKWGQSNTDTQYFGPGTRLTVL.

The chain couples TRBV20-1 to TRBJ2-7, with TRBD2 as a possible D gene (5 bases). This CDR3 contains 11 residues. Deletions cut 7 bases from V and 2 bases from J, with 9 bases between. Germline values: CDR1 DFQATT, CDR2 SNEGSKA (reference sequence). CDR3 sequence: CSVKGAYEQYF. CDR3 sequence (DNA): TGCAGTGTTAAGGGAGCCTACGAGCAGTACTTC.

J is TRBJ1-2 and V is TRBV6-5; no clear D gene. V was shortened by 7 bases and J by 2 bases, with 11 bases between the two germline ends. This CDR3 has 13 residues. The V gene's germline CDR1 is MNHEY and CDR2 SVGAGI. CDR3 DNA sequence: TGTGCCAGCAACCGAGGCGGCAACTATGGCTACACCTTC. It yields the protein CASNRGGNYGYTF.

The chain links TRBV4-1 to TRBJ1-2; TRBD1 agrees at 8 bases. The CDR3 extends over 14 amino acids. V was pared by 1 base and J by 8 bases, with 6 bases of the junction left unmatched. Looked up from germline, CDR1 is MGHRA and CDR2 is YSYEKL. The CDR3 DNA is TGCGCCAGCAGCCAAGGGACAGGGTATAGGGGCTACACCTTC. As protein: CASSQGTGYRGYTF.

This sequence joins TRBV5-4 and TRBJ2-2; D might be TRBD2 (6 bases). Trimming pared 6 bases from V and 5 bases from J, leaving 14 bases between. The CDR3 is 14 residues long. Germline V gene data show CDR1 as SGHNT and CDR2 as YYREEE (reference sequence). The CDR3 DNA reads TGTGCCAGCACCGGAGGGGATGTAACCGGGGAGCTGTTTTTT. Translating gives CASTGGDVTGELFF.

The chain couples TRBV4-1 to TRBJ2-1; D remains unclear. Germline CDR1 is MGHRA and CDR2 is YSYEKL. This CDR3 spans 15 amino acids. V lost 4 bases and J 2 bases, leaving 12 bases between the germline ends. The CDR3 spells CASSLLLETYNEQFF. The CDR3 DNA is TGCGCCAGCAGCCTCCTCCTAGAAACCTACAATGAGCAGTTCTTC.

This clone occurred once. J is TRBJ1-2 and V is TRBV6-2 or TRBV6-3, with 7 bases lining up with TRBD1. V lost 0 bases and J lost 3; bases outside the gene matches: 4. The CDR3 consists of 15 residues. Germline V gene sequence: CDR1 MNHEY, CDR2 SVGEGT. CDR3 loop: CASSYSARGDYGYTF. CDR3 coding DNA: TGTGCCAGCAGTTACTCGGCCAGGGGGGACTATGGCTACACCTTC.

V is TRBV28 and J is TRBJ2-7; D is possibly TRBD1 (5 bases). V shed 1 base and J shed 3 bases, with 13 bases lying between them. This CDR3 contains 15 residues. Germline V gene data show CDR1 as MDHEN and CDR2 as SYDVKM. The CDR3 spells CASSLLRQPGYEQYF. DNA of the CDR3: TGTGCCAGCAGTTTATTACGACAGCCTGGCTACGAGCAGTACTTC.

The chain has TRBV11-2 and TRBJ1-6, with D possibly being TRBD1 (5 bases). Germline CDR1 is SGHAT and CDR2 is FQNNGV. V dropped 1 base and J dropped 8 bases, with 9 bases sitting between them. This CDR3 comprises 14 residues. Here the CDR3 reads CASSLAAGHSPLHF. CDR3 nucleotide sequence: TGTGCCAGCAGCTTAGCGGCAGGGCATTCACCCCTCCACTTT.

The chain combines TRBV6-5 with TRBJ1-5; 10 positions match TRBD1. Germline V lookup: CDR1 MNHEY, CDR2 SVGAGI. The CDR3 has 16 residues. Losses at the gene ends were 1 base for V and 5 bases for J; bases not matched to a gene: 5. In DNA form, the CDR3 reads TGTGCCAGCAGTTACTTGGGGACAGGGGTCGATCAGCCCCAGCATTTT. Translated, it gives CASSYLGTGVDQPQHF.

This chain uses TRBV5-1 with TRBJ2-7, with TRBD1 as a possible D gene (6 bases). CDR3 size: 14 residues. In germline, CDR1 is SGHRS, CDR2 YFSETQ. V was trimmed by 5 bases and J by 2 bases, leaving 14 bases between them. CDR3 amino acids: CASSYRDGPYEQYF. The CDR3 DNA reads TGCGCCAGCAGTTACAGGGACGGGCCCTACGAGCAGTACTTC.

Regarding this clone: Other DNA sequences in the same sample also yield this CDR3. The chain employs TRBV28 and TRBJ1-2; the D gene is possibly TRBD1 (5 bases). Germline loops: CDR1 MDHEN, CDR2 SYDVKM. Trimming took off 7 bases at V and 4 bases at J, with 13 bases between the two ends. The CDR3 extends over 13 amino acids. The CDR3 spells CASTKGQGYGYTF. As DNA, the CDR3 is TGTGCCAGCACCAAGGGGCAGGGCTATGGCTACACCTTC.

Here the CDR3 DNA reads TGTGCCAGCAGTTCGATAGGACTAGCGGGAGGTAGGGAGCAGTACTTC. Translation gives CASSSIGLAGGREQYF. The chain has TRBV28 and TRBJ2-7, with 14 bases lining up with TRBD2. J lost 7 bases, V lost 4 bases, and 9 bases had no gene match. From germline, CDR1 is MDHEN and CDR2 SYDVKM. The CDR3 length is 16 residues.

This chain links TRBV6-5 with TRBJ2-3, with D perhaps TRBD2 (7 bases). The CDR3 contains 14 residues. V was trimmed by 7 bases and J by 8 bases, leaving 19 bases between them. Germline CDR1 is MNHEY and CDR2 is SVGAGI. The CDR3 is CASTAGQVRGTQYF. The DNA of the CDR3 is TGTGCCAGCACAGCGGGGCAGGTCAGGGGTACGCAGTATTTT.

The V gene is TRBV19, the J gene TRBJ1-1, with D uncertain. V shed 6 bases and J shed 0 bases, with 14 bases lying between them. Per the germline V gene, CDR1 is LNHDA and CDR2 is SQIVND (reference sequence). The CDR3 has 15 residues. The CDR3 loop reads CASSTRGLLNTEAFF. CDR3 bases: TGTGCCAGTAGCACTCGGGGTCTTTTGAACACTGAAGCTTTCTTT. Complete variable domain (other parts from reference TRBV19 and TRBJ1-1): DGGITQSPKYLFRKEGQNVTLSCEQNLNHDAMYWYRQDPGQGLRLIYYSQIVNDFQKGDIAEGYSVSREKKESFPLTVTSAQKNPTAFYLCASSTRGLLNTEAFFGQGTRLTVV.

The rearrangement uses TRBV2 and TRBJ2-2; tentatively, D is TRBD1 (7 bases). Germline V lookup: CDR1 SNHLY, CDR2 FYNNEI. V was pared by 4 bases and J by 6 bases, with 15 bases between. The CDR3 loop spans 15 amino acids. DNA of the CDR3: TGTGCCAGCAGTGGGGCAGGGGGGAGGCCCGGGGAGCTGTTTTTT. Its protein is CASSGAGGRPGELFF.

This chain connects TRBV19 to TRBJ1-5; 10 nucleotides align to TRBD1. This CDR3 comprises 15 residues. The germline gives CDR1 LNHDA, CDR2 SQIVND (reference sequence). V gave up 6 bases and J gave up 3 bases; unmatched junction bases: 5. The CDR3 loop is CASRPGQGPNQPQHF. Here the CDR3 DNA reads TGTGCCAGTAGGCCGGGACAGGGGCCCAATCAGCCCCAGCATTTT.

The chain combines TRBV9 with TRBJ2-7; 13 bases agree with TRBD2. J was trimmed by 7 bases and V by 0 bases; bases with no gene match: 10. Germline CDR1 is SGDLS and CDR2 is YYNGEE. The CDR3 spans 17 residues. CDR3 nucleotide sequence: TGTGCCAGCAGCGTAGGTTTAGGGGGGGGACTAGCGGGAGAGCAGTACTTC. This sequence encodes CASSVGLGGGLAGEQYF.

This chain joins TRBV30 and TRBJ2-1, with D possibly being TRBD2 (6 bases). This CDR3 contains 11 residues. V was cut by 7 bases and J by 8 bases, with 12 bases left in between. CDR1 and CDR2 from the germline V gene are GTSNPN and SVGIG (reference sequence). CDR3 coding DNA: TGTGCCTCCGCGGGGACTGATGAGCAGTTCTTC. Protein sequence: CASAGTDEQFF.

The rearrangement joins TRBV2 to TRBJ1-6; possible D gene TRBD1, 6 bases. Looked up from germline, CDR1 is SNHLY and CDR2 is FYNNEI. This CDR3 is 13 amino acids long. V dropped 11 bases and J dropped 5 bases, with 13 bases sitting between them. CDR3 DNA sequence: TGTGCCGGGCGGGGGCAGAATAATTCACCCCTCCACTTT. Protein: CAGRGQNNSPLHF.

The DNA of the CDR3 is TGTGCCAGCAGCCAAAGGCAGGACACCGGGGAGCTGTTTTTT. Translated, it gives CASSQRQDTGELFF. The chain has TRBV3-1 (or the pseudogene TRBV3-2) and TRBJ2-2, with no clear D. The germline V gene encodes CDR1 LGHDT and CDR2 YNNKEL (reference sequence). Between the trimmed V and J ends, which lost 2 bases and 3 bases, there was a span of 7 bases. The CDR3 contains 14 residues.

The chain couples TRBV11-2 to TRBJ1-1; 9 positions match TRBD1. V shed 6 bases and J 10 bases; nucleotides not matched to a gene: 6. CDR1 and CDR2 from the germline V gene are SGHAT and FQNNGV. The CDR3 sequence is 12 residues long. The CDR3 DNA is TGTGCCAGCAGTTCTAGGGACAGGGTAGCTTTCTTT. It specifies CASSSRDRVAFF.

The chain recombines TRBV5-5 with TRBJ2-7; the D is unclear. The germline V gene encodes CDR1 SGHKS and CDR2 YYEKEE (reference sequence). The length of the CDR3 is 15 residues. V lost 2 bases and J lost 0, with 12 bases in between. The CDR3 DNA is TGTGCCAGCAGCTTACGCAGATCCAACTCCTACGAGCAGTACTTC. It codes for CASSLRRSNSYEQYF. The full variable domain, its missing parts supplied by reference TRBV5-5 and TRBJ2-7, is DAGVTQSPTHLIKTRGQQVTLRCSPISGHKSVSWYQQVLGQGPQFIFQYYEKEERGRGNFPDRFSARQFPNYSSELNVNALLLGDSALYLCASSLRRSNSYEQYFGPGTRLTVT.

This clone occurred once. The chain couples TRBV2 to TRBJ1-5, with D perhaps TRBD1 (5 bases). V lost 0 bases, J lost 7 bases, and 16 bases lay in between. The CDR3 loop spans 16 amino acids. Germline V gene sequence: CDR1 SNHLY, CDR2 FYNNEI. The CDR3 coding sequence is TGTGCCAGCAGTGAAGCGGGAGGGGCAGGTTGGCAGCCCCAGCATTTT. Amino acid sequence: CASSEAGGAGWQPQHF.

Of note for this clone: This specimen includes other DNA sequences encoding the same CDR3. The V call is TRBV2, the J call TRBJ2-1; tentatively, D is TRBD2 (7 bases). This CDR3 has 15 amino acids. The V gene lost 6 bases and the J gene lost 0 bases, with 12 bases spanning the gap. In germline, CDR1 is SNHLY, CDR2 FYNNEI. CDR3 amino acids: CASRRGGSSYNEQFF. DNA for the CDR3: TGTGCCAGCAGGAGGGGGGGGAGCTCCTACAATGAGCAGTTCTTC.

This chain links TRBV16 with TRBJ2-1; D is possibly TRBD2 (7 bases). Germline CDR1 KGHSY, CDR2 FQNENV. The CDR3 spans 14 residues. V lost 2 bases and J 9 bases, leaving 14 bases between the germline ends. CDR3 bases: TGTGCCAGCAGCCAAGCTATGGGGGGGCGTGAGCAGTTCTTC. It encodes CASSQAMGGREQFF.